This T cell receptor (beta chain) was sequenced during a study of cytomegalovirus exposure and HLA in healthy donors. Both 60 Vbeta primers and 13 Jbeta primers went into the PCR. Data came from immunoSEQ multiplex PCR; TCRdb stores just in-frame clones and leaves some out. The specimen's table records 180,000 or so clones. Regarding this clone: Its antigen is currently unknown.

From germline, CDR1 is SGHAT and CDR2 FQNNGV. This CDR3 spans 14 amino acids. V was pared by 5 bases and J by 1 base, with 11 bases between. General study points: The study labeled more than 150 TCR beta chains cytomegalovirus-associated. Earlier analysis found most TCR beta V segments productive about 90% or about 30% of the time.

The receptor's source is a boy younger than 18 in good health and CMV-seronegative. Sequenced input: PBMCs. The chain has TRBV11-2 and TRBJ1-1; possible D gene TRBD1, 6 bases. The CDR3 DNA sequence: TGTGCCAGCAGCCCCAGGGGCGAGAACACTGAAGCTTTCTTT. Translating it yields CASSPRGENTEAFF.